The 29 T cell receptor beta chains presented below share a single source sample, sequenced in a study of T cell repertoires in cytomegalovirus infection. Each CDR3 protein gets one entry after TCRdb re-called the reads with MiXCR. Among around 440,000 distinct CDR3 sequences listed, over 9% were seen once. Sample: PBMCs. The receptors were sampled from a human donor in good health (CMV status not recorded). Some clones in this sample may be carry-over from other donors' samples.

The genes are TRBV3-1 and TRBJ2-5; 7 positions match TRBD2. The CDR3 has 15 residues. The ends lost 4 bases at V and 1 base at J; junction bases unmatched: 6. Germline CDR1 and CDR2: LGHDT and YNNKEL (reference sequence). The CDR3: CASSRAGTIQETQYF. CDR3 nucleotides: TGTGCCAGCAGCCGAGCTGGGACTATCCAAGAGACCCAGTACTTC.

The V and J genes are TRBV3-1 and TRBJ2-7; D gene unclear. Germline V gene sequence: CDR1 LGHDT, CDR2 YNNKEL (reference sequence). The CDR3 is 12 residues long. With 2 bases removed from V and 2 bases from J, the gap between germline ends came to 4 bases. The CDR3 loop is CASSQWAYEQYF. The CDR3 DNA sequence: TGTGCCAGCAGCCAATGGGCCTACGAGCAGTACTTC.

This clonotype appeared many times. The chain recombines TRBV7-9 with TRBJ2-7, with 12 positions matching TRBD2. The germline V gene encodes CDR1 SEHNR and CDR2 FQNEAQ (reference sequence). J gave up 7 bases and V 1 base, and 11 bases lay outside the gene matches. This CDR3 has 17 amino acids. CDR3 region: CASSLGYLAGGPQEQYF. In DNA, the CDR3 is TGTGCCAGCAGCTTAGGGTATCTAGCGGGAGGGCCTCAGGAGCAGTACTTC.

There are many counts of this clonotype. CDR3 nucleotides: TGTGCCAGCAGCTCGTCAGTGGACGGGGAGCTGTTTTTT. This gives the protein CASSSSVDGELFF. V and J are TRBV7-3 and TRBJ2-2; D not certain. V was trimmed by 4 bases and J by 7 bases, leaving 10 bases between them. The CDR3 has 13 residues. The germline gives CDR1 SGHTA, CDR2 FQGTGA.

In its sample, this clonotype was seen many times. The genes are TRBV5-1 and TRBJ1-1; D is unresolved. The CDR3 totals 16 residues. V lost 0 bases, J lost 1 base, and 13 bases lay in between. CDR1 is SGHRS and CDR2 is YFSETQ in the germline V gene. The CDR3 loop is CASSLGLGLENTEAFF. The CDR3 DNA follows: TGCGCCAGCAGCTTGGGACTCGGATTGGAGAACACTGAAGCTTTCTTT.

This clonotype appeared many times. V usage is TRBV28 and J usage is TRBJ2-3, with D possibly matching TRBD2 (6 bases). V dropped 6 bases and J dropped 0 bases, with 10 bases sitting between them. Germline V gene lookup returns CDR1 MDHEN and CDR2 SYDVKM. There are 14 residues in the CDR3. CDR3 bases: TGTGCCAGCAGACGACTAGGCAGCACAGATACGCAGTATTTT. Amino acid sequence: CASRRLGSTDTQYF. The full variable domain, rest sourced from reference TRBV28 and TRBJ2-3, is DVKVTQSSRYLVKRTGEKVFLECVQDMDHENMFWYRQDPGLGLRLIYFSYDVKMKEKGDIPEGYSVSREKKERFSLILESASTNQTSMYLCASRRLGSTDTQYFGPGTRLTVL.

This clonotype appeared many times. The chain uses TRBV24-1 and TRBJ2-5; either TRBD1 or TRBD2 may supply D (5 bases each). The CDR3 spans 12 residues. The germline V gene encodes CDR1 KGHDR and CDR2 SFDVKD. Trimming shortened V by 9 bases and J by 3 bases, and 10 bases separated the two germline ends. This CDR3 is CATRGSEETQYF. DNA for the CDR3: TGTGCCACCCGGGGCAGTGAAGAGACCCAGTACTTC.

This clonotype was observed many times. The chain employs TRBV5-1 and TRBJ2-3; TRBD2 might be the D (5 bases). The length of the CDR3 is 14 residues. Trimming removed 0 bases at V and 4 bases at J, with 9 bases between. Per germline, CDR1 SGHRS and CDR2 YFSETQ. The CDR3: CASSLGGLADTQYF. The CDR3 DNA follows: TGCGCCAGCAGCTTGGGAGGGTTGGCAGATACGCAGTATTTT. The full variable domain, in which reference TRBV5-1 and TRBJ2-3 provide the parts outside the CDR3, is KAGVTQTPRYLIKTRGQQVTLSCSPISGHRSVSWYQQTPGQGLQFLFEYFSETQRNKGNFPGRFSGRQFSNSRSEMNVSTLELGDSALYLCASSLGGLADTQYFGPGTRLTVL.

Worth noting for this clonotype: An end of the junction differs from the germline gene, which may be a read error. The CDR3 DNA follows: TGTGCCAGCGGCGTTGGGCCAGGGAATAGCAATCAGCCCCAGCATTTT. Its translation: CASGVGPGNSNQPQHF. The V and J genes are TRBV9 and TRBJ1-5; D is possibly TRBD1 (5 bases). The CDR3 is made up of 16 amino acids. Germline V gene data show CDR1 as SGDLS and CDR2 as YYNGEE.

This clonotype appeared many times. The chain carries TRBV12-5 and TRBJ2-1; TRBD1 agrees at 9 bases. Germline-derived CDR1 and CDR2 are LGHNT and FRNRAP. V lost 3 bases to trimming and J lost 7 bases; unmatched junction nucleotides: 4. The CDR3 spans 14 residues. In nucleotides, the CDR3 is TGTGCTAGTGGTTTTGGGACAGGGCAGAATGAGCAGTTCTTC. Protein sequence: CASGFGTGQNEQFF.

This clonotype came up many times. This chain uses TRBV7-9 with TRBJ2-3; D unresolved. Germline CDR1 reads SEHNR; CDR2 reads FQNEAQ (reference sequence). V gave up 6 bases and J gave up 2 bases, with 9 bases separating them. The length of the CDR3 is 13 residues. For the CDR3, the DNA is TGTGCCAGCAGATACCGGACCACAGATACGCAGTATTTT. It translates to CASRYRTTDTQYF.

There are many counts of this clonotype. This rearrangement joins TRBV7-9 to TRBJ1-2; no clear D. Trimming removed 3 bases at V and 1 base at J, with 15 bases between. This CDR3 region has 16 residues. Germline CDR1 SEHNR, CDR2 FQNEAQ (reference sequence). The DNA for the CDR3 is TGTGCCAGCAGCTTCCCCCGTAAAGGCAGTAACTATGGCTACACCTTC. This codes for CASSFPRKGSNYGYTF.

This chain links TRBV9 with TRBJ2-2; 9 bases align to TRBD2. This CDR3 has 15 residues. The germline V gene encodes CDR1 SGDLS and CDR2 YYNGEE. After removal of 6 bases from V and 2 bases from J, the junction contained 5 bases not matched to a gene. CDR3 sequence (DNA): TGTGCCAGCACCCTCCTAGCGGGAAACACCGGGGAGCTGTTTTTT. Protein product: CASTLLAGNTGELFF.

In regard to this clonotype: With a much larger clone just one base away, this may be a read error. This rearrangement joins TRBV5-6 to TRBJ1-5, with a possible D match to TRBD1 (5 bases). CDR3 length: 15 residues. V was pared by 5 bases and J by 5 bases, with 17 bases between. Germline CDR1 SGHDT, CDR2 YYEEEE. CDR3 in DNA: TGTGCCAGCAGAGTACTTGGGGCTGGCGATCAGCCCCAGCATTTT. The encoded protein is CASRVLGAGDQPQHF.

This clonotype turned up a few times. This may stem from a read error, because a much larger clone lies one nucleotide away. The chain recombines TRBV12-3 or TRBV12-4 with TRBJ1-1, with TRBD1 identical over 8 bases. The V gene end was trimmed by 6 bases and the J gene end by 4 bases; junction bases not matched to a gene: 4. This CDR3 region has 13 residues. CDR3 protein: CASSDGQGTEAFF. The DNA of the CDR3 is TGTGCCAGCAGCGATGGACAGGGCACTGAAGCTTTCTTT.

This clonotype was observed many times. The V and J genes are TRBV12-3 or TRBV12-4 and TRBJ2-3, with D tentatively TRBD2 (7 bases). V lost 3 bases and J lost 4, with 11 bases in between. The CDR3 is made up of 14 amino acids. This CDR3 is CASSFEGGADTQYF. The CDR3 DNA is TGTGCCAGCAGTTTTGAGGGGGGGGCAGATACGCAGTATTTT.

On this clonotype: This may arise from a read error, as a much more abundant clone is one base away. The chain links TRBV28 to TRBJ2-2, with D possibly being TRBD1 (5 bases). Per germline, CDR1 MDHEN and CDR2 SYDVKM. The length of the CDR3 is 14 residues. The CDR3 DNA reads as TGTGCCGGCAGTTTAAAGACAGCTCGAGGGGAGCTGTTTTTT. Translation: CAGSLKTARGELFF.

The sample holds many counts of this clonotype. CDR3 sequence: CASSLDRGNEQFF. The CDR3, as DNA: TGTGCCAGCAGCTTAGATCGGGGCAATGAGCAGTTCTTC. J is TRBJ2-1 and V is TRBV11-2; possibly TRBD2 for D (5 bases). The CDR3 is 13 amino acids. Germline V gene sequence: CDR1 SGHAT, CDR2 FQNNGV. Trimming pared 0 bases from V and 6 bases from J, leaving 6 bases between.

This clonotype was seen repeatedly, ten times or more. The chain joins TRBV7-2 to TRBJ1-2; D perhaps matches TRBD1 (6 bases). This CDR3 is 14 amino acids long. Trimming took off 5 bases at V and 5 bases at J, with 15 bases between the two ends. Germline V lookup: CDR1 SGHTA, CDR2 FQGNSA. The CDR3 loop reads CASSPRAGVYGYTF. Here the CDR3 DNA reads TGTGCCAGCAGCCCTAGGGCAGGGGTTTATGGCTACACCTTC.

At least ten counts were recorded for this clonotype. This chain joins TRBV7-2 and TRBJ1-6, with D uncertain. The CDR3 contains 13 residues. Between the trimmed V and J ends, which lost 4 bases and 11 bases, there was a span of 12 bases. The V gene's germline CDR1 is SGHTA and CDR2 FQGNSA. The CDR3 DNA sequence: TGTGCCAGCAGCTCCCAGTTGGTGCCACCCCTCCACTTT. It encodes CASSSQLVPPLHF.

The rearrangement links TRBV9 to TRBJ2-5, with D perhaps matching TRBD1 (6 bases). The germline CDR1 and CDR2 sequences are SGDLS and YYNGEE. This CDR3 contains 13 residues. Trimming cost V 3 bases and J 3 bases, with 9 bases left between them. The CDR3 bases are TGTGCCAGCAGCGCGGACAGTAAAGAGACCCAGTACTTC. It yields the protein CASSADSKETQYF.

This clonotype was picked up many times. V and J are TRBV12-3 or TRBV12-4 and TRBJ1-1; tentatively, D is TRBD1 (6 bases). Trimming stripped 8 bases from V and 4 bases from J, with 17 bases between. This CDR3 is 14 amino acids long. CDR3 sequence (DNA): TGTGCCAGCCTCCAAGGGGGGACCGTCACTGAAGCTTTCTTT. The encoded protein is CASLQGGTVTEAFF.

Many counts were recorded for this clonotype. The V call is TRBV18, the J call TRBJ2-1; D possibly matches TRBD1 or TRBD2 (5 bases each). V gave up 3 bases and J gave up 6 bases, with 9 bases separating them. The V gene's germline CDR1 is KGHSH and CDR2 LQKENI. The CDR3 has 13 residues. Here the CDR3 DNA reads TGTGCCAGCTCACCGAGGGACGCCAATGAGCAGTTCTTC. This translates into CASSPRDANEQFF.

This clonotype appeared many times. The chain has TRBV11-2 and TRBJ2-5, with unresolved D. This CDR3 is 14 amino acids long. Germline CDR1 and CDR2: SGHAT and FQNNGV. The V end lost 4 bases, the J end lost 5 bases, and 14 bases lay between the germline ends. The CDR3 region has the DNA TGTGCCAGCAGCTCCGGACGGGTTTGGGAGACCCAGTACTTC. It is translated as CASSSGRVWETQYF.

This chain links TRBV3-1 with TRBJ1-2, with 8 positions matching TRBD1. The CDR3 contains 15 residues. V lost 6 bases to trimming and J lost 2 bases; unmatched junction nucleotides: 8. The germline V gene encodes CDR1 LGHDT and CDR2 YNNKEL (reference sequence). CDR3 DNA sequence: TGTGCCAGCAGGGCAGGGGGCATACGGAACTATGGCTACACCTTC. Translating gives CASRAGGIRNYGYTF.

Ten or more counts support this clonotype. V usage is TRBV12-3 or TRBV12-4 and J usage is TRBJ2-1; D may be TRBD1 (5 bases). This CDR3 contains 15 residues. The V and J ends lost 8 bases and 0 bases respectively, with 14 bases between them. CDR3 residues: CASWGGADSYNEQFF. CDR3 DNA: TGTGCCAGCTGGGGCGGTGCTGACTCCTACAATGAGCAGTTCTTC.

This clonotype showed up just a few times. This rearrangement joins TRBV5-6 to TRBJ2-3; 10 bases line up with TRBD2. Germline V CDR1 and CDR2: SGHDT, YYEEEE. This CDR3 has 17 residues. V was clipped by 0 bases and J by 3 bases; unmatched bases: 7. CDR3 DNA: TGTGCCAGCAGCTTGGCGTCCCTAGCGGGAGCGACAGATACGCAGTATTTT. Its translation: CASSLASLAGATDTQYF.

This clonotype was observed at least ten times. The rearrangement uses TRBV6-5 and TRBJ2-7; 10 nucleotides match TRBD1. CDR1 and CDR2 (germline): MNHEY, SVGAGI. After removal of 8 bases from V and 5 bases from J, the junction contained 6 bases not matched to a gene. CDR3 length: 13 residues. CDR3 region: CASRDRGTDEQYF. CDR3 in DNA: TGTGCCAGCCGGGACAGGGGAACGGACGAGCAGTACTTC.

This clonotype turned up a few times. The chain links TRBV19 to TRBJ1-2; a possible D gene is TRBD1 (5 bases). The CDR3 runs to 14 residues. Germline CDR1 is LNHDA and CDR2 is SQIVND (reference sequence). V was pared by 5 bases and J by 0 bases, with 10 bases between. The CDR3 region is CASSQRGPNYGYTF. CDR3 sequence (DNA): TGTGCCAGTAGTCAACGGGGCCCTAACTATGGCTACACCTTC.